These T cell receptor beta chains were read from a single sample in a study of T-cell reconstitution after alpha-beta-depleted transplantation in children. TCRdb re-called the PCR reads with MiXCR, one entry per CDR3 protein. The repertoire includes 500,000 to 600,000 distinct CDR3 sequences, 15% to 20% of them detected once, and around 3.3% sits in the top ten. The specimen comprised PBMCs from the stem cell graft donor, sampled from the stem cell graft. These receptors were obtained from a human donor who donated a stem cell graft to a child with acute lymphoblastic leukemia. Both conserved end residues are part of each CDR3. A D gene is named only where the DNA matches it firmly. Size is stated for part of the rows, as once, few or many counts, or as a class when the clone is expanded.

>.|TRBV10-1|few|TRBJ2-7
CASSAITGASYEQYF
TGCGCCAGCAGTGCCATTACAGGCGCTTCCTACGAGCAGTACTTC
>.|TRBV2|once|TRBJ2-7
CASSAADSSYEQYF
TGTGCCAGCAGTGCTGCGGACAGCTCCTACGAGCAGTACTTC
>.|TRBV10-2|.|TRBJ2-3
CASSPGRGSTDTQYF
TGCGCCAGCAGTCCGGGACGGGGAAGCACAGATACGCAGTATTTT
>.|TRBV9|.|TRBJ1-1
CASSRGWGNTEAFF
TGTGCCAGCAGCAGGGGGTGGGGGAACACTGAAGCTTTCTTT
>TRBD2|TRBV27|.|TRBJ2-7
CASSSYGTSGRSPYEQYF
TGTGCCAGCAGTTCCTATGGGACTAGCGGGAGGTCTCCCTACGAGCAGTACTTC
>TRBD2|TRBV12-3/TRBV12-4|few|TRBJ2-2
CASILGLAGVGELFF
TGTGCCAGCATCTTGGGGCTAGCGGGAGTCGGGGAGCTGTTTTTT
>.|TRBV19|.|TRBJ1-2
CASSWGGGPYGYTF
TGTGCCAGTAGTTGGGGTGGAGGACCCTATGGCTACACCTTC
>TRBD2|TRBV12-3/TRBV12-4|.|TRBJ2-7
CASSGTSGSEPPYEQYF
TGTGCCAGCAGTGGGACTAGCGGGAGTGAGCCCCCGTACGAGCAGTACTTC
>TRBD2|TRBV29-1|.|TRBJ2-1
CSVVGGSPHNEQFF
TGCAGCGTTGTGGGCGGGAGCCCCCACAATGAGCAGTTCTTC
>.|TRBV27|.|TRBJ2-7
CASISYPAYEQYF
TGTGCCAGCATCTCTTACCCGGCCTACGAGCAGTACTTC
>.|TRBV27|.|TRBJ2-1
CASSLSSLHEQFF
TGTGCCAGCAGTTTATCATCCCTTCATGAGCAGTTCTTC
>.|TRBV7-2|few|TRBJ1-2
CASSLEYPGAYGYTF
TGTGCCAGCAGCTTAGAGTATCCAGGGGCCTATGGCTACACCTTC
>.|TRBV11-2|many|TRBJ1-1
CASSDLNTEAFF
TGTGCCAGCAGCGACCTGAACACTGAAGCTTTCTTT
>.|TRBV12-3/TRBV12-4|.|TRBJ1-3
CASSPRTASNTIYF
TGTGCCAGCAGTCCGAGGACGGCGTCCAACACCATATATTTT
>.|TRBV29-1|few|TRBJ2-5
CSVETAGPKETQYF
TGCAGCGTTGAAACGGCAGGGCCTAAAGAGACCCAGTACTTC
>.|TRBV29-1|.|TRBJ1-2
CSVLPSLNYGYTF
TGCAGCGTTTTACCCTCCCTCAACTATGGCTACACCTTC
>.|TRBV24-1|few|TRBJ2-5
CATSDLMDRAETQYF
TGTGCCACCAGTGATTTGATGGACAGAGCGGAGACCCAGTACTTC
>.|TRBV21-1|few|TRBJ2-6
CASSKGTVSGANVLTF
TGTGCCAGCAGCAAAGGGACGGTCTCTGGGGCCAACGTCCTGACTTTC
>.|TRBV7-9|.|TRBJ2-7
CASVGQLNYEQYF
TGTGCCAGCGTGGGGCAGTTGAACTACGAGCAGTACTTC
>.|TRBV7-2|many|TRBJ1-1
CASSSHIPNTEAFF
TGTGCCAGCAGCTCACACATTCCTAACACTGAAGCTTTCTTT
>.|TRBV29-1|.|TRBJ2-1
CSPLSDNEQFF
TGCAGCCCCCTGTCGGACAATGAGCAGTTCTTC
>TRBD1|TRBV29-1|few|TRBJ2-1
CSGRTGGYNEQFF
TGCAGCGGCAGGACAGGGGGCTACAATGAGCAGTTCTTC
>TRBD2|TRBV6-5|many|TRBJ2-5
CASRTTSGSMQTQYF
TGTGCCAGCAGGACGACTAGCGGGAGTATGCAGACCCAGTACTTC
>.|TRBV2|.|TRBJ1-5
CASSAVGRFRGRLTGNQPQHF
TGTGCCAGCAGTGCGGTCGGGCGTTTTAGGGGAAGGCTGACTGGCAATCAGCCCCAGCATTTT
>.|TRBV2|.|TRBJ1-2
CASSITMSGGYTF
TGTGCCAGCAGTATAACAATGAGCGGGGGCTACACCTTC
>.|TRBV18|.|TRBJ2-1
CASQVMATTYNEQFF
TGTGCCAGCCAGGTGATGGCTACCACTTACAATGAGCAGTTCTTC
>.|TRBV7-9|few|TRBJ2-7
CASSLIVSSHEQYF
TGTGCCAGCAGCTTAATCGTTTCGTCCCACGAGCAGTACTTC
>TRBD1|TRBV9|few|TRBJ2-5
CASSLGQGLIQETQYF
TGTGCCAGCAGCTTGGGACAGGGGCTAATCCAAGAGACCCAGTACTTC
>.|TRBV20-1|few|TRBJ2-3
CSAGGHTDTQYF
TGCAGTGCTGGAGGACACACAGATACGCAGTATTTT
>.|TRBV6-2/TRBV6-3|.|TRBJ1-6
CASSYPTLRPSYNSPLHF
TGTGCCAGCAGTTACCCGACCTTGAGACCCTCCTATAATTCACCCCTCCACTTT
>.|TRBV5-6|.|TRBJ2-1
CASSLKAREHGQFF
TGTGCCAGCAGCTTGAAGGCTAGGGAGCACGGGCAGTTCTTC
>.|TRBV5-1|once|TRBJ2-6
CASSLESIAFRSGANVLTF
TGCGCCAGCAGCTTGGAGTCAATAGCTTTTCGCTCTGGGGCCAACGTCCTGACTTTC
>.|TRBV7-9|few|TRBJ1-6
CASSLDGSASPLHF
TGTGCCAGCAGCTTAGATGGGAGCGCGTCGCCCCTCCACTTT
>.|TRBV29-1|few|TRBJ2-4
CSVGISKNIQYF
TGCAGCGTTGGGATATCCAAAAACATTCAGTACTTC
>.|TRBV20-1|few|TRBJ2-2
CSARDTTGELFF
TGCAGTGCTAGAGACACTACCGGGGAGCTGTTTTTT
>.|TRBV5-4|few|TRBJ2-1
CASSRDRANSYNEQFF
TGTGCCAGCAGCAGGGACCGGGCTAACTCCTACAATGAGCAGTTCTTC
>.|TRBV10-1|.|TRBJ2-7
CASSETGWNEQYF
TGCGCCAGCAGTGAGACAGGGTGGAACGAGCAGTACTTC
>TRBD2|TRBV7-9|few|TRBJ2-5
CASSLGLAGALETQYF
TGTGCCAGCAGCTTAGGGCTAGCGGGAGCTCTAGAGACCCAGTACTTC
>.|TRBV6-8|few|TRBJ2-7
CASSSGLRGYEQYF
TGTGCCAGCAGCTCCGGACTCCGCGGCTACGAGCAGTACTTC
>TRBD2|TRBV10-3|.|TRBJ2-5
CAISEPTSGGFQETQYF
TGTGCCATCAGTGAACCGACTAGCGGGGGATTTCAAGAGACCCAGTACTTC
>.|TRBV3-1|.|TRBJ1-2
CASCQVKRTQDLRYGYTF
TGTGCCAGCTGCCAAGTAAAACGAACCCAAGATCTTCGCTATGGCTACACCTTC
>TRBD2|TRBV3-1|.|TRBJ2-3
CASSRIAGGASGPDTQYF
TGTGCCAGCAGCCGAATAGCGGGAGGGGCGAGTGGCCCAGATACGCAGTATTTT
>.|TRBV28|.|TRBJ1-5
CASSLSGGKAQHF
TGTGCCAGCAGTTTGTCCGGTGGGAAAGCCCAGCATTTT